The TCR beta chain under discussion was sequenced for a study of blood T cell repertoires in COVID-19. The germline V gene has CDR1 LGHNT and CDR2 FRNRAP. V lost 1 base and J lost 0, with 10 bases in between. The CDR3 extends over 16 amino acids. Method: immunoSEQ multiplex PCR; TCRdb's copy keeps in-frame clones and lacks some. The table has roughly 70,000 clones, roughly 91% seen once. The receptor comes from a human donor in a cohort sampled during active COVID-19. V usage is TRBV12-5 and J usage is TRBJ1-3; the D is unclear. The sample was peripheral blood. CDR3: CASGLGALISGNTIYF. The CDR3 DNA is TGTGCTAGTGGTTTGGGGGCCCTGATCTCTGGAAACACCATATATTTT.